The 27 T cell receptor beta chains in this list originate from one sample, sequenced in a study of early T cells in non-severe SARS-CoV-2 infection. TCRdb re-derived calls from the 5' RACE reads in MiXCR, one entry per CDR3 protein. The sample lists some 48,000 distinct CDR3 sequences, over 3.5% occurring once. Material for sequencing was whole blood. Receptors originate from an adult who was a healthcare worker with PCR-confirmed SARS-CoV-2 infection or an uninfected control (not recorded which).

This clonotype showed up many times. The V call is TRBV29-1, the J call TRBJ2-1; 7 nucleotides agree with TRBD1. The ends lost 2 bases at V and 7 bases at J; junction bases unmatched: 8. The CDR3 consists of 14 residues. The V gene's germline CDR1 is SQVTM and CDR2 ANQGSEA. The CDR3, as DNA: TGCAGCGTTGAAACCACAGGGGTTAGTAATGAGCAGTTCTTC. The encoded protein is CSVETTGVSNEQFF.

In this sample, this clonotype turned up many times. This chain uses TRBV20-1 with TRBJ2-2; 9 nucleotides agree with TRBD2. V lost 0 bases and J lost 6; bases outside the gene matches: 14. The CDR3 sequence is 18 residues long. Germline values: CDR1 DFQATT, CDR2 SNEGSKA (reference sequence). CDR3 sequence (DNA): TGCAGTGCTAGAGACCCCCGGCCTAGCGGGAAAGGGGCCGGGGAGCTGTTTTTT. Its translation: CSARDPRPSGKGAGELFF.

This clonotype appeared many times. J is TRBJ2-3 and V is TRBV20-1; D gene uncertain. Germline V gene lookup returns CDR1 DFQATT and CDR2 SNEGSKA (reference sequence). The CDR3 length is 11 residues. The CDR3 coding sequence is TGCAATACCGACAGCACAGATACGCAGTATTTT. Encoded protein: CNTDSTDTQYF.

Only a few counts were recorded for this clonotype. The chain uses TRBV20-1 and TRBJ2-7; 8 positions match TRBD1. CDR3 size: 15 residues. The V gene's germline CDR1 is DFQATT and CDR2 SNEGSKA (reference sequence). V shed 1 base, J shed 2 bases, and the junction held 7 bases outside the gene matches. The CDR3: CSARAGAGGPYEQYF. As DNA, the CDR3 is TGCAGTGCTAGAGCCGGGGCAGGGGGCCCCTACGAGCAGTACTTC.

This clonotype was found many times. This chain links TRBV7-2 with TRBJ1-1; D remains ambiguous. The CDR3 has 12 amino acids. Trimming removed 3 bases at V and 10 bases at J, with 12 bases between. Germline CDR1 SGHTA, CDR2 FQGNSA. The CDR3 DNA is TGTGCCAGCAGCTTTATCTCGGGTGGAGCTTTCTTT. Its protein product is CASSFISGGAFF. The whole variable domain, filled in from reference TRBV7-2 and TRBJ1-1, reads GAGVSQSPSNKVTEKGKDVELRCDPISGHTALYWYRQSLGQGLEFLIYFQGNSAPDKSGLPSDRFSAERTGGSVSTLTIQRTQQEDSAVYLCASSFISGGAFFGQGTRLTVV.

This clonotype was seen ten or more times. The rearrangement uses TRBV9 and TRBJ1-1; the D gene is possibly TRBD1 (5 bases). This CDR3 spans 14 amino acids. The germline V gene encodes CDR1 SGDLS and CDR2 YYNGEE. With 3 bases removed from V and 5 bases from J, the gap between germline ends came to 14 bases. CDR3 sequence: CASSAQGGGTEAFF. The CDR3 bases are TGTGCCAGCAGCGCGCAGGGTGGTGGGACTGAAGCTTTCTTT.

This clonotype was found once. A single base separates this from a much larger clone, so it may be a read error. V gene TRBV5-5 combines with J gene TRBJ2-3; TRBD1 might be the D (6 bases). The germline V gene has CDR1 SGHKS and CDR2 YYEKEE (reference sequence). The CDR3 has 15 amino acids. CDR3 DNA sequence: TGTGTCAGCAGCCCCCCGACAGGACCCACAGATACGCAGTATTTT. This encodes CVSSPPTGPTDTQYF.

The sample holds a few counts of this clonotype. The chain is built from TRBV20-1 and TRBJ2-3; the match to TRBD2 covers 12 bases. Trimming at V came to 6 bases and at J to 4 bases, leaving 11 bases not matched to a gene. Germline V lookup: CDR1 DFQATT, CDR2 SNEGSKA (reference sequence). The CDR3 contains 16 residues. CDR3: CSANTLAGGSADTQYF. The CDR3 DNA reads TGCAGTGCAAATACACTAGCGGGGGGCTCAGCAGATACGCAGTATTTT.

This clonotype has at least ten counts. V gene TRBV6-5 combines with J gene TRBJ1-2; D is unresolved. Trimming left V 6 bases short and J 8 bases short, with 10 bases between. CDR3 length: 11 amino acids. Germline V gene sequence: CDR1 MNHEY, CDR2 SVGAGI. The CDR3 sequence: CASRRLWGYTF. For the CDR3, the DNA is TGTGCCAGCAGGAGACTGTGGGGCTACACCTTC.

This clonotype was found many times. The chain is built from TRBV11-2 and TRBJ1-1, with TRBD1 as a possible D gene (5 bases). This CDR3 has 13 amino acids. Germline assignment: CDR1 SGHAT and CDR2 FQNNGV. With 6 bases removed from V and 8 bases from J, the gap between germline ends came to 16 bases. In DNA, the CDR3 is TGTGCCAGCAGTGGATTCGAATGGACAGAAGCTTTCTTT. This translates into CASSGFEWTEAFF.

This clonotype was observed many times. This sequence joins TRBV2 and TRBJ2-7; 8 positions match TRBD1. J lost 5 bases, V lost 1 base, and 7 bases had no gene match. This CDR3 comprises 15 residues. Germline values: CDR1 SNHLY, CDR2 FYNNEI. The CDR3 sequence: CASSEEAGGMDEQYF. The CDR3 nucleotides read TGTGCCAGCAGTGAAGAGGCAGGGGGCATGGACGAGCAGTACTTC.

The sample holds many counts of this clonotype. The rearrangement joins TRBV10-3 to TRBJ2-3; 12 nucleotides agree with TRBD1. The CDR3 consists of 16 residues. CDR1 is ENHRY and CDR2 is SYGVKD in the germline V gene. The junction had 5 bases not matched to a gene; V was cut back by 2 bases and J by 5 bases. CDR3 in amino acids: CAISEPGTGGIDTQYF. The CDR3 DNA is TGTGCCATCAGTGAGCCGGGGACAGGGGGCATAGATACGCAGTATTTT.

This clonotype was detected only a few times. V is TRBV7-9 and J is TRBJ2-7; 15 bases are shared with TRBD2. Germline V gene sequence: CDR1 SEHNR, CDR2 FQNEAQ (reference sequence). This CDR3 has 16 residues. The trim removed 5 bases at V and 3 bases at J, leaving 5 bases unmatched. This CDR3 is CASSPRTSGRVYEQYF. CDR3 bases: TGTGCCAGCAGCCCGAGGACTAGCGGGAGGGTCTACGAGCAGTACTTC.

This clonotype was picked up many times. The chain recombines TRBV25-1 with TRBJ2-1, with TRBD2 as a possible D gene (6 bases). Trimming pared 1 base from V and 4 bases from J, leaving 8 bases between. This CDR3 comprises 14 residues. Germline values: CDR1 MGHDK, CDR2 SYGVNS. As DNA, the CDR3 is TGTGCCAGCAGTGAATGGGGGACTTACAATGAGCAGTTCTTC. It translates to CASSEWGTYNEQFF.

In its sample, this clonotype was seen many times. The chain uses TRBV20-1 and TRBJ2-5; tentative D call: TRBD2 (5 bases). CDR1 is DFQATT, CDR2 SNEGSKA, per germline (reference sequence). This CDR3 has 14 amino acids. Trimming left V 6 bases short and J 5 bases short, with 19 bases between. The CDR3 loop reads CSAEHGLHKETQYF. CDR3 DNA: TGCAGTGCGGAACACGGACTCCACAAGGAGACCCAGTACTTC.

This clonotype has at least ten counts. The rearrangement links TRBV6-1 to TRBJ2-2; D is unresolved. Deletions cut 8 bases from V and 7 bases from J, with 11 bases between. This CDR3 is 12 amino acids long. Per the germline V gene, CDR1 is MNHNS and CDR2 is SASEGT. The chain's CDR3 is CASGRRVGELFF. As DNA, the CDR3 is TGTGCCAGCGGAAGACGGGTCGGGGAGCTGTTTTTT.

This clonotype was observed at least ten times. The chain employs TRBV12-3 or TRBV12-4 and TRBJ2-3, with TRBD2 identical over 8 bases. After removal of 4 bases from V and 8 bases from J, the junction contained 14 bases not matched to a gene. The CDR3 consists of 16 residues. CDR3 in amino acids: CASSSEGAGASGTQYF. The CDR3 DNA reads as TGTGCCAGCAGTTCCGAAGGAGCGGGAGCTTCGGGTACGCAGTATTTT.

In this sample, this clonotype turned up many times. The chain links TRBV20-1 to TRBJ2-5; 11 bases agree with TRBD2. This CDR3 has 18 residues. The junction had 14 bases not matched to a gene; V was cut back by 3 bases and J by 2 bases. CDR1 is DFQATT, CDR2 SNEGSKA, per germline (reference sequence). CDR3 DNA: TGCAGTGCTAGTTGGCTAGCGGGAGGTTTCAAACTTCAAGAGACCCAGTACTTC. Protein sequence: CSASWLAGGFKLQETQYF.

This clonotype was detected many times. This chain joins TRBV7-6 and TRBJ2-4; D might be TRBD2 (5 bases). This CDR3 has 13 residues. In germline, CDR1 is SGHVS, CDR2 FNYEAQ. V was clipped by 0 bases and J by 11 bases, with 11 bases between them. The CDR3 sequence: CASSLAEGRLQYF. DNA for the CDR3: TGTGCCAGCAGCTTAGCAGAGGGCCGCCTTCAGTACTTC.

This clonotype was recorded at least ten times. In DNA form, the CDR3 reads TGTGCCAGCAGCCTAGACACCCATAATTCACCCCTCCACTTT. Translating it yields CASSLDTHNSPLHF. The chain joins TRBV7-3 to TRBJ1-6; D call uncertain. Germline loops: CDR1 SGHTA, CDR2 FQGTGA. V lost 5 bases and J 5 bases, leaving 10 bases between the germline ends. The CDR3 is 14 amino acids.

The J gene is TRBJ2-1, the V gene TRBV28, with D hard to call. This CDR3 is 11 amino acids long. Germline values: CDR1 MDHEN, CDR2 SYDVKM. V was trimmed by 7 bases and J by 3 bases, leaving 4 bases between them. The CDR3 sequence is CASTDYNEQFF. CDR3 sequence (DNA): TGTGCCAGCACTGACTACAATGAGCAGTTCTTC.

Only a few counts were recorded for this clonotype. The rearrangement links TRBV3-1 to TRBJ1-4, with D unclear. Per germline, CDR1 LGHDT and CDR2 YNNKEL (reference sequence). The CDR3 extends over 13 amino acids. Between the trimmed V and J ends, which lost 7 bases and 8 bases, there was a span of 14 bases. The CDR3: CASTPPEGEKLFF. Written as DNA, the CDR3 is TGTGCCAGCACACCTCCCGAGGGCGAAAAACTGTTTTTT.

In its sample, this clonotype was seen many times. V usage is TRBV20-1 and J usage is TRBJ2-4; 7 bases agree with TRBD2. Germline V lookup: CDR1 DFQATT, CDR2 SNEGSKA (reference sequence). The CDR3 runs 17 residues. V shed 4 bases, J shed 0 bases, and the junction held 12 bases outside the gene matches. CDR3 sequence: CSATLAQPYLAKNIQYF. In DNA, the CDR3 is TGCAGTGCTACACTAGCGCAACCTTACTTAGCCAAAAACATTCAGTACTTC.

This clonotype was detected ten times or more. V gene TRBV7-3 combines with J gene TRBJ2-3; TRBD1 aligns across 9 bases. CDR3 length: 14 residues. V lost 5 bases to trimming and J lost 6 bases; unmatched junction nucleotides: 6. The germline CDR1 and CDR2 sequences are SGHTA and FQGTGA. The CDR3 bases are TGTGCCAGCAGCCCCGGACAGGGGATTGATACGCAGTATTTT. Protein sequence: CASSPGQGIDTQYF.

The chain employs TRBV12-3 or TRBV12-4 and TRBJ2-2, with 8 bases aligning to TRBD2. The CDR3 has 14 amino acids. Trimming at V came to 5 bases and at J to 6 bases, leaving 5 bases not matched to a gene. DNA for the CDR3: TGTGCCAGCAGTCCGGGACTAGAATCCGGGGAGCTGTTTTTT. The encoded protein is CASSPGLESGELFF.

V is TRBV20-1 and J is TRBJ1-2; D may be TRBD1 (5 bases). The CDR3 sequence is 12 residues long. In germline, CDR1 is DFQATT, CDR2 SNEGSKA (reference sequence). Trimming shortened V by 6 bases and J by 2 bases, and 10 bases separated the two germline ends. CDR3 in amino acids: CSADRGNYGYTF. CDR3 DNA: TGCAGTGCCGACCGGGGGAACTATGGCTACACCTTC.

Ten or more counts support this clonotype. The chain joins TRBV7-9 to TRBJ2-7; 9 bases align to TRBD2. CDR1 and CDR2 from the germline V gene are SEHNR and FQNEAQ (reference sequence). The CDR3 contains 17 residues. V shed 1 base and J 0 bases; nucleotides not matched to a gene: 7. This CDR3 reads CASSLGGLAISSYEQYF. DNA for the CDR3: TGTGCCAGCAGCTTAGGAGGACTAGCGATTAGCTCCTACGAGCAGTACTTC.